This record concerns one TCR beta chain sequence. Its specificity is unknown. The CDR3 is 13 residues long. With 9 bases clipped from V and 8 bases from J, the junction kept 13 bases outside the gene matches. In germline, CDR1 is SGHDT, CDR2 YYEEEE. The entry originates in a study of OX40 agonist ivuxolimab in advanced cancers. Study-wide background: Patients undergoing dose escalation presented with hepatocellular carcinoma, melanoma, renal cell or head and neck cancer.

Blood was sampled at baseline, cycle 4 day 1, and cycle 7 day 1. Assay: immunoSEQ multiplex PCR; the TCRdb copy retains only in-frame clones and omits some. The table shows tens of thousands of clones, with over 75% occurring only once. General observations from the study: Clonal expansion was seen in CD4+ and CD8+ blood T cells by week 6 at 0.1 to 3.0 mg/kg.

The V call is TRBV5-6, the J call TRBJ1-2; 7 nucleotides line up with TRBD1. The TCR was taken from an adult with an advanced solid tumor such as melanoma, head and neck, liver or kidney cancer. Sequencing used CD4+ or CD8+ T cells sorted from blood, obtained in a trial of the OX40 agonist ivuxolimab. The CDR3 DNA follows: TGTGCCACAAACAGGGGCACGGTCAGCGGCTACACCTTC. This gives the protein CATNRGTVSGYTF.